This TCR beta chain was retrieved from a study of T cells in localized non-small cell lung cancer. Germline-derived CDR1 and CDR2 are LGHNT and FRNRAP. V shed 5 bases and J 4 bases; nucleotides not matched to a gene: 9. This CDR3 is built from 17 residues. On this clone: Antigen specificity is unknown.

Regarding the study as a whole: In adjacent lung appeared a median around 57 of the top 100 tumor clones. Increased T cell density in blood showed an association with longer overall survival.

Sequencing used immunoSEQ multiplex PCR; TCRdb keeps in-frame clones, though not all of them. The sample shows tens of thousands of clones, roughly nine tenths of them seen only once. The source material was peripheral blood, sampled before any cancer treatment. This chain joins TRBV12-5 and TRBJ2-1; 12 bases align to TRBD2. The sequence derives from a woman between 35 and 75 years old with stage I lung adenocarcinoma. The CDR3 protein is CASGQPLAGGTYNEQFF. CDR3 nucleotides: TGTGCTAGTGGTCAGCCACTAGCGGGGGGTACTTACAATGAGCAGTTCTTC. Complete variable domain (other parts from reference TRBV12-5 and TRBJ2-1): DARVTQTPRHKVTEMGQEVTMRCQPILGHNTVFWYRQTMMQGLELLAYFRNRAPLDDSGMPKDRFSAEMPDATLATLKIQPSEPRDSAVYFCASGQPLAGGTYNEQFFGPGTRLTVL.